This T cell receptor (beta chain) was documented in a study of cytomegalovirus exposure and HLA in healthy donors. The PCR ran on 60 Vbeta and 13 Jbeta primers. Only in-frame clones appear in the TCRdb table, and some are missing; sequencing was by immunoSEQ multiplex PCR. The sample shows tens of thousands of clones, roughly 69% of them seen only once. Despite likely unrecorded immune exposures, the donors were nominally healthy at the time of sampling. The CDR3 has 15 residues. CDR1 is SEHNR, CDR2 FQNEAQ, per germline (reference sequence). Turning to this clone: The antigen remains unidentified. A junction end diverges from the germline sequence, so it may reflect a read error.

Study-level results: Certain sequence variants were highly shared and formed a cluster, and this cluster was likely a sequencing artifact.

This chain links TRBV7-9 with TRBJ1-1; a weak D match, TRBD1 (5 bases). Sequencing was carried out using PBMCs. This TCR was recovered from a woman aged 45-65 years in good health and CMV-seropositive. The CDR3 DNA sequence: TGTTCCAGCAGCCCCAGTCGGGGGGGGGACACTGAAGCTTTCTTT. Translated, it gives CSSSPSRGGDTEAFF.